This TCR beta chain was recovered during a study of early T cells in non-severe SARS-CoV-2 infection. About the study: The authors sequenced bulk RNA from unsorted whole blood, leaving chains unpaired.

Each CDR3 protein is one row after TCRdb ran MiXCR on the 5' RACE reads. The table lists under 70,000 distinct CDR3 sequences, around 10% of them singletons. The V segment lost 3 bases and the J segment 4 bases; nucleotides outside the gene matches: 8. The CDR3 runs to 15 residues. CDR1 is LGHNA and CDR2 is YNFKEQ in the germline V gene. Sequencing input: whole blood. The gene calls are TRBV4-2 and TRBJ2-7; 8 nucleotides match TRBD2. The receptor was isolated from an adult who was a healthcare worker with PCR-confirmed SARS-CoV-2 infection or an uninfected control (not recorded which). This CDR3 is CASSHSPTSVYEQYF. Written as DNA, the CDR3 is TGTGCCAGCAGCCACTCCCCGACTAGCGTTTACGAGCAGTACTTC.